This passage covers 8 T cell receptor beta chains from one sample sequenced in a study of shared clonotypes between healthy human individuals. Generated by immunoSEQ multiplex PCR, the TCRdb table keeps only in-frame clones and is missing some. The sample lists about 92,000 clones, 68% seen once, with roughly 50% in the top ten. Sequences were obtained from memory CD8+ T cells sorted from blood. The subset here: CD45RO+ cells pooled with CCR7-negative TemRA cells. The origin of the receptors is a man younger than 45 in good health.

There are a few counts of this clone. This chain joins TRBV6-5 and TRBJ1-2, with D tentatively TRBD1 (5 bases). This CDR3 spans 16 amino acids. V lost 0 bases, J lost 2 bases, and 13 bases lay in between. CDR1 is MNHEY and CDR2 is SVGAGI in the germline V gene. Written as DNA, the CDR3 is TGTGCCAGCAGTTACTCGGTAGCAGGGCCAAACTATGGCTACACCTTC. Translating gives CASSYSVAGPNYGYTF.

This CDR3 is CASSLGHNQPQHF. The CDR3 DNA sequence: TGTGCCAGCAGCTTAGGTCATAATCAGCCCCAGCATTTT. J is TRBJ1-5 and V is TRBV7-6; D is unclear. The CDR3 contains 13 residues. V lost 1 base and J 4 bases, leaving 5 bases between the germline ends. Germline-derived CDR1 and CDR2 are SGHVS and FNYEAQ.

The V and J genes are TRBV2 and TRBJ2-1, with D perhaps TRBD1 (6 bases). The CDR3 has 14 amino acids. CDR1 SNHLY and CDR2 FYNNEI come from the germline V gene. The V end was cut by 4 bases, the J end by 7 bases, with 14 bases between. The CDR3 region is CASSGAGALNEQFF. CDR3 sequence (DNA): TGTGCCAGCAGTGGGGCAGGGGCATTAAATGAGCAGTTCTTC. The full variable domain, its missing parts supplied by reference TRBV2 and TRBJ2-1, is EPEVTQTPSHQVTQMGQEVILRCVPISNHLYFYWYRQILGQKVEFLVSFYNNEISEKSEIFDDQFSVERPDGSNFTLKIRSTKLEDSAMYFCASSGAGALNEQFFGPGTRLTVL.

V and J are TRBV7-9 and TRBJ2-4, with no clear D. The germline V gene has CDR1 SEHNR and CDR2 FQNEAQ (reference sequence). This CDR3 is built from 17 residues. V shed 5 bases and J shed 1 base, with 18 bases lying between them. The CDR3 reads CASSPDWTSLAKNIQYF. The CDR3 DNA reads TGTGCCAGCAGCCCCGATTGGACGAGCCTCGCCAAAAACATTCAGTACTTC.

Points on this clone: One end of the junction fails to match germline, which may point to a read error. The chain carries TRBV7-7 and TRBJ2-5; either TRBD1 or TRBD2 may supply D (6 bases each). The CDR3 extends over 14 amino acids. Germline CDR1 and CDR2: SSHAT and FNYEAQ (reference sequence). The DNA of the CDR3 is TGTGCTAGCAGCCCATTAGGAGGGGGAGAGACCCAGTACTTC. This gives the protein CASSPLGGGETQYF.

The chain uses TRBV5-4 and TRBJ2-7; perhaps TRBD1 as D (5 bases). This CDR3 is 12 amino acids long. Trimming pared 4 bases from V and 5 bases from J, leaving 10 bases between. The germline V gene encodes CDR1 SGHNT and CDR2 YYREEE (reference sequence). The CDR3 region is CASSLGVNEQYF. The CDR3 region has the DNA TGTGCCAGCAGCCTAGGGGTTAACGAGCAGTACTTC.

The rearrangement uses TRBV6-5 and TRBJ2-7, with unresolved D. V lost 2 bases and J 0 bases, leaving 5 bases between the germline ends. The germline CDR1 and CDR2 sequences are MNHEY and SVGAGI. The CDR3 spans 13 residues. CDR3 protein: CASSYADSYEQYF. DNA for the CDR3: TGTGCCAGCAGTTACGCAGACTCCTACGAGCAGTACTTC.

This clone turned up a few times. CDR3 nucleotides: TGTGCCAGCAGCTGGTCCGGGACAGAATATTCTGGAAACACCATATATTTT. Translated, it gives CASSWSGTEYSGNTIYF. The gene calls are TRBV5-5 and TRBJ1-3, with TRBD1 identical over 7 bases. CDR3 length: 17 amino acids. Trimming cost V 3 bases and J 1 base; bases outside gene matches: 10. The germline V gene has CDR1 SGHKS and CDR2 YYEKEE (reference sequence).